This is a list of T cell receptor beta chains from one sample in a study of shared clonotypes between healthy human individuals. TCRdb's copy holds only in-frame clones and misses some; the assay was immunoSEQ multiplex PCR. This sample has approximately 1.1 million clones; about four fifths occur once, and the top ten carry more than 0.45%. Input material: memory CD4+ T cells from PBMCs. Source of these receptors: a man aged 18 to 30 in good health. Some clones in this sample may be carry-over from other donors' samples. CDR3s include the opening cysteine and the closing phenylalanine or tryptophan. A D gene is named only where the DNA matches it firmly. Clone size, where shown, is once, few, many, or a class for clones that have expanded.

-	TRBV11-1	-	TRBJ1-2	TGTGCCAGCAGCCCGGGGACTGGCTACACCTTC	CASSPGTGYTF
-	TRBV5-1	-	TRBJ2-7	TGCGCCAGCAGCTTGTATTTTGAGAGACAGTACTTC	CASSLYFERQYF
-	TRBV19	TRBD1	TRBJ1-2	TGTGCCAGCAATAGTGATCAAACGACAGGGACTGGCTACACCTTC	CASNSDQTTGTGYTF
-	TRBV5-1	TRBD2	TRBJ2-3	TGCGCCAGCAGCCCCGGGACCGCGGGGGCAGATACGCAGTATTTT	CASSPGTAGADTQYF
-	TRBV7-3	-	TRBJ1-2	TGTGCCAGCAGGCCGACACCGGGACACTTTAACTATGGCTACACCTTC	CASRPTPGHFNYGYTF
-	TRBV11-3	TRBD2	TRBJ2-1	TGTGCCAGCAGCTTAGGGACTAGCGGGTCCTACAATGAGCAGTTCTTC	CASSLGTSGSYNEQFF
-	TRBV14	-	TRBJ1-1	TGTGCCAGCAGCCAAGATAAGCCGGTGAACACTGAAGCTTTCTTT	CASSQDKPVNTEAFF
few	TRBV5-4	-	TRBJ2-3	TGTGCCAGCAGCCAATCTATCGGGCGGGATACGCAGTATTTT	CASSQSIGRDTQYF
many	TRBV2	TRBD1	TRBJ1-1	TGTGCCAGCAGTTCTGGACAGGGGGCGAAGGGGGATGAAGCTTTCTTT	CASSSGQGAKGDEAFF
-	TRBV9	TRBD1	TRBJ1-1	TGTGCCAGCAGCGACGGGACAGGGATTACTGAAGCTTTCTTT	CASSDGTGITEAFF
-	TRBV28	TRBD2	TRBJ2-7	TGTGCCAGCAGCTCCCCGAGGGCGGGAGATATGCGCGAGCAGTACTTC	CASSSPRAGDMREQYF
-	TRBV6-1	-	TRBJ2-5	TGTGCCAGCAGTGTTTCCAGGGGAGAGACCCAGTACTTC	CASSVSRGETQYF
-	TRBV7-2	TRBD2	TRBJ2-6	TGTGCCAGCAGCCTAACTAGCGGGAGCTCTGGGGCCAACGTCCTGACTTTC	CASSLTSGSSGANVLTF
-	TRBV28	-	TRBJ1-1	TGTGCCAGCAGTTTATTGAAGGGGGGGGCTGAAGCTTTCTTT	CASSLLKGGAEAFF
-	TRBV9	-	TRBJ2-2	TGTGCCAGCAGCGTCGGGACTTTTAACACCGGGGAGCTGTTTTTT	CASSVGTFNTGELFF
-	TRBV18	TRBD2	TRBJ2-1	TGTGCCAGCTCACCAGGGACTAGCGGGAGCAATGAGCAGTTCTTC	CASSPGTSGSNEQFF
-	TRBV28	TRBD1	TRBJ2-2	TGTGCCAGCAAGACAGGGGGCAGTACCGGGGAGCTGTTTTTT	CASKTGGSTGELFF
-	TRBV2	-	TRBJ2-2	TGTGCCAGCGGAGAGGGCGGACGCACCGGGGAGCTGTTTTTT	CASGEGGRTGELFF
-	TRBV6-1	TRBD1	TRBJ1-1	TGTGCCAGCAATTCAGGGGGCTTGGGCACTGAAGCTTTCTTT	CASNSGGLGTEAFF
-	TRBV5-6	TRBD1	TRBJ2-7	TGTGCCAGCAGGGCCACTCTGGGCAGGGGGCCATACGAGCAGTACTTC	CASRATLGRGPYEQYF
-	TRBV2	-	TRBJ2-7	TGTGCCAGCAGTGAAGGTCCCGCCGGGACTCGACTCTACGAGCAGTACTTC	CASSEGPAGTRLYEQYF
-	TRBV9	TRBD1	TRBJ2-1	TGTGCCAGCAGCGTAGGAGGGACAGGGATTTACAATGAGCAGTTCTTC	CASSVGGTGIYNEQFF
-	TRBV5-1	-	TRBJ2-4	TGCGCCAGCAGCTTGGGAGCAGCCAAAAACATTCAGTACTTC	CASSLGAAKNIQYF
few	TRBV7-9	-	TRBJ1-5	TGTGCCAGCAGCTTAGATCGGCAGCCCCAGCATTTT	CASSLDRQPQHF
once	TRBV7-9	-	TRBJ1-2	TGTGCCAGCAGCCTTAATAATAACTATGGCTACACCTTC	CASSLNNNYGYTF
-	TRBV27	TRBD1	TRBJ1-1	TGTGCCAGCAGTCGGACAGGGTTGGGGAACACTGAAGCTTTCTTT	CASSRTGLGNTEAFF
-	TRBV28	-	TRBJ2-7	TGTGCCAGCAGCCAGAGCAAGCGCTACGAGCAGTACTTC	CASSQSKRYEQYF
-	TRBV29-1	-	TRBJ1-3	TGCAGCGTTGAGGGGATGGTGCGCGGAACCATATATTTT	CSVEGMVRGTIYF
-	TRBV5-4	-	TRBJ1-2	TGTGCCAGCAGCTTGTCAGGGTTAGGCTATGGCTACACCTTC	CASSLSGLGYGYTF
-	TRBV7-9	-	TRBJ1-1	TGTGCCAGCAGCCCTAGGGGGAGGGACACTGAAGCTTTCTTT	CASSPRGRDTEAFF
once	TRBV28	-	TRBJ2-5	TGTGCCAGCACCACAGGGCGCAGGATCCAAGAGACCCAGTACTTC	CASTTGRRIQETQYF
once	TRBV5-1	TRBD1	TRBJ1-4	TGCGCCAGCAGCTTTTCACAGGGGAGTGAAAAACTGTTTTTT	CASSFSQGSEKLFF
-	TRBV25-1	-	TRBJ2-7	TGTGCCAGCGGCCCCATAGGGGGTTCCTACGAGCAGTACTTC	CASGPIGGSYEQYF
once	TRBV2	TRBD2	TRBJ2-7	TGTGCCAGCAGGAGGGAGCGGGACTCCTACGAGCAGTACTTC	CASRRERDSYEQYF
-	TRBV28	-	TRBJ1-2	TGTGCCAGCAGTTCGGATGACAGTCCCTCCGGTCGCTACACCTTC	CASSSDDSPSGRYTF
-	TRBV5-1	-	TRBJ2-3	TGCGCCAGCAGCTTGGGTGGGACCACAGATACGCAGTATTTT	CASSLGGTTDTQYF
-	TRBV5-1	TRBD2	TRBJ2-3	TGCGCCAGCAGCTTGGTATTAGCGGGAGTAAATACGCAGTATTTT	CASSLVLAGVNTQYF
-	TRBV11-2	-	TRBJ2-6	TGTGCCAGCAGCTTCTGGGCAGGGACCCAGTGGGGGGCCAACGTCCTGACTTTC	CASSFWAGTQWGANVLTF
-	TRBV2	-	TRBJ2-7	TGTGCCAGCAGTCCCGGGACGGAGTCCTACGAGCAGTACTTC	CASSPGTESYEQYF
-	TRBV10-1	TRBD1	TRBJ1-5	TGCGCCAGCAGTGAGTCGACAGGGGGAGGTGGCAATCAGCCCCAGCATTTT	CASSESTGGGGNQPQHF
-	TRBV5-1	TRBD2	TRBJ2-1	TGCGCCAGCAGCTTGGTTCCGGGGGGACTAGCGGGACTCTATGAGCAGTTCTTC	CASSLVPGGLAGLYEQFF
-	TRBV28	-	TRBJ1-4	TGTGCCAGCAGTACAGACAGTAATGAAAAACTGTTTTTT	CASSTDSNEKLFF
-	TRBV10-3	TRBD1	TRBJ2-3	TGTGCCATCAGCGGGGACGTCCGAGGGGGACAGAGTGCAGATACGCAGTATTTT	CAISGDVRGGQSADTQYF
-	TRBV18	-	TRBJ2-1	TGTGCCAGCTCTAGCCCGGCGGAGAACTACAATGAGCAGTTCTTC	CASSSPAENYNEQFF
-	TRBV28	-	TRBJ1-2	TGTGCCAGCAGTCTCTCTTTGACAGCCTTTTATGGCTACACCTTC	CASSLSLTAFYGYTF
-	TRBV18	-	TRBJ1-5	TGTGCCAGCTCACCAGGGGGCCGCAATCAGCCCCAGCATTTT	CASSPGGRNQPQHF
-	TRBV4-1	-	TRBJ1-1	TGCGCCAGCAGCCAGGGTAGGACGAACACTGAAGCTTTCTTT	CASSQGRTNTEAFF
-	TRBV7-8	TRBD1	TRBJ2-2	TGTGCCAGCAGCTTAGATGAAGGGGGCCGTCCCCCTTCCCCGAACACCGGGGAGCTGTTTTTT	CASSLDEGGRPPSPNTGELFF